These T cell receptor beta chains were read from a single sample in a study of T cells in localized non-small cell lung cancer. The repertoire was sequenced with immunoSEQ multiplex PCR; TCRdb's copy has only in-frame clones and lacks some. The data show about 2,600 clones, more than 20% seen once. This sample comprised lung tumor tissue, obtained before any cancer treatment. The source of these receptors is a woman aged 35 to 70 with stage I lung adenocarcinoma. Each CDR3 is given with its conserved first and last residue. The D gene is left open where the match is weak. The size field is filled for only some rows; it gives once, few, many or a size class.

d_call	v_call	j_call	clone_size	cdr3_aa	cdr3_nt
NA	TRBV19	TRBJ1-5	NA	CASRDRRAQGQPQHF	TGTGCCAGTAGAGATCGGAGGGCTCAGGGTCAGCCCCAGCATTTT
NA	TRBV11-3	TRBJ2-1	NA	CASSLEGRSYNEQFF	TGTGCCAGCAGCTTAGAGGGCAGATCCTACAATGAGCAGTTCTTC
TRBD1	TRBV19	TRBJ1-1	few	CASSQGARTEAFF	TGTGCCAGTAGTCAGGGGGCGAGGACTGAAGCTTTCTTT
NA	TRBV7-1	TRBJ1-2	many	CASSFIALGGYTF	TGTGCCAGCAGCTTTATTGCCCTTGGCGGCTACACCTTC
NA	TRBV30	TRBJ2-7	once	CAWGLVGHSYEQYF	TGTGCCTGGGGTCTCGTTGGCCATTCCTACGAGCAGTACTTC
NA	TRBV11-3	TRBJ2-7	NA	CASNRARSSYEQYF	TGTGCCAGCAACAGGGCCAGGAGCTCCTACGAGCAGTACTTC
TRBD1	TRBV19	TRBJ1-5	once	CASRRQGAGRSNQPQHF	TGTGCCAGTAGACGACAGGGGGCTGGTCGAAGCAATCAGCCCCAGCATTTT
TRBD2	TRBV11-3	TRBJ2-3	few	CASSLGLAGADTQYF	TGTGCCAGCAGCCTAGGCCTAGCGGGTGCAGATACGCAGTATTTT
NA	TRBV19	TRBJ2-3	NA	CASSIRLGDGGDTQYF	TGTGCCAGTAGTATACGGTTGGGGGACGGCGGAGATACGCAGTATTTT
NA	TRBV11-3	TRBJ1-4	few	CASSSRDPRAGEKLFF	TGTGCCAGCAGCTCCCGGGACCCCCGAGCAGGTGAAAAACTGTTTTTT
TRBD1	TRBV11-3	TRBJ1-3	few	CASSLIRGDRGNTIYF	TGTGCCAGCAGCTTAATCCGAGGGGACAGGGGAAACACCATATATTTT
TRBD1	TRBV11-3	TRBJ2-1	few	CASSLERTGSNEQFF	TGTGCCAGCAGCCTAGAGAGGACAGGATCCAATGAGCAGTTCTTC
NA	TRBV2	TRBJ1-5	few	CASSYDSDQPQHF	TGTGCCAGCAGTTACGACAGTGATCAGCCCCAGCATTTT
NA	TRBV10-1	TRBJ1-5	NA	CASSEGGVGGNQPQHF	TGCGCCAGCAGTGAAGGAGGGGTTGGTGGCAATCAGCCCCAGCATTTT
NA	TRBV29-1	TRBJ2-2	NA	CSVAYPYPGELFF	TGCAGCGTTGCGTACCCGTACCCCGGGGAGCTGTTTTTT
TRBD2	TRBV6-8	TRBJ2-5	few	CASRREPPETQYF	TGTGCCAGCAGGCGGGAGCCCCCAGAGACCCAGTACTTC
NA	TRBV23-1	TRBJ1-2	few	CASSQDSGYGYTF	TGCGCCAGCAGCCAAGATTCCGGTTATGGCTACACCTTC
TRBD1	TRBV11-3	TRBJ1-2	few	CASSLRSSKVDRGVDYGYTF	TGTGCCAGCAGCCTCCGATCCTCAAAAGTTGACAGGGGAGTTGACTATGGCTACACCTTC
NA	TRBV19	TRBJ2-1	NA	CASSLRNEQFF	TGTGCCAGTAGTCTGAGAAATGAGCAGTTCTTC
TRBD2	TRBV28	TRBJ2-1	NA	CASSPRTSGKEWSYNEQFF	TGTGCCAGCAGCCCTAGGACTAGCGGGAAAGAATGGTCCTACAATGAGCAGTTCTTC
TRBD1	TRBV9	TRBJ1-1	NA	CASSPRDRGANTEAFF	TGTGCCAGCAGTCCACGGGACAGAGGGGCGAACACTGAAGCTTTCTTT
NA	TRBV11-3	TRBJ1-1	NA	CASSLSGRGGTEAFF	TGTGCCAGCAGCTTGAGTGGCAGGGGTGGGACTGAAGCTTTCTTT
TRBD1	TRBV28	TRBJ1-3	few	CATSLFYRGEKGNTIYF	TGTGCCACTTCCCTCTTTTACAGGGGCGAAAAGGGAAACACCATATATTTT
NA	TRBV6-8	TRBJ1-2	NA	CASRSLGQNYGYTF	TGTGCCAGCAGATCCCTTGGACAGAACTATGGCTACACCTTC
TRBD2	TRBV28	TRBJ2-7	NA	CASSPVGLAGHEQYF	TGTGCCAGCAGTCCAGTGGGACTAGCGGGACACGAGCAGTACTTC
NA	TRBV11-3	TRBJ1-1	few	CASTQGPSGMNTEAFF	TGTGCCAGCACCCAGGGCCCGTCGGGGATGAACACTGAAGCTTTCTTT
NA	TRBV18	TRBJ1-2	NA	CASSPRPDNYGYTF	TGTGCCAGCTCACCACGTCCGGACAACTATGGCTACACCTTC
NA	TRBV11-3	TRBJ1-6	few	CASSAQGLVINSPLHF	TGTGCCAGCAGCGCACAGGGCTTAGTTATCAATTCACCCCTCCACTTT
TRBD2	TRBV11-3	TRBJ2-1	medium-sized	CASSLGGGRAIGEQFF	TGTGCCAGCAGCCTGGGTGGCGGGAGGGCAATTGGTGAGCAGTTCTTC
NA	TRBV6-8	TRBJ1-1	medium-sized	CASSYLPRQLPDEAFF	TGTGCCAGCAGTTACCTTCCCCGACAGTTACCCGATGAAGCTTTCTTT
NA	TRBV5-1	TRBJ2-5	NA	CASSLAQGRETQYF	TGCGCCAGCAGCTTGGCCCAAGGCCGAGAGACCCAGTACTTC
TRBD1	TRBV11-3	TRBJ1-1	NA	CASISTTGGTEAFF	TGTGCCAGCATCAGTACAACAGGGGGCACTGAAGCTTTCTTT
TRBD1	TRBV30	TRBJ1-1	NA	CAWSLGTGGAFF	TGTGCCTGGAGTCTCGGGACAGGGGGAGCTTTCTTT
NA	TRBV12-2	TRBJ1-1	few	CATGRQGLATEAFF	TGTGCCACGGGCCGACAGGGGCTAGCGACTGAAGCTTTCTTT
NA	TRBV15	TRBJ1-1	few	CATSRDLDNTEAFF	TGTGCCACCAGCAGAGATTTGGATAACACTGAAGCTTTCTTT
NA	TRBV16	TRBJ1-1	NA	CASSQSAANTEAFF	TGTGCCAGCAGCCAATCGGCAGCGAACACTGAAGCTTTCTTT
NA	TRBV11-3	TRBJ1-3	NA	CASSSDISSSGNTIYF	TGTGCCAGCAGCTCCGACATCTCGAGCTCTGGAAACACCATATATTTT
TRBD1	TRBV11-3	TRBJ1-1	NA	CASTSDRMNTEAFF	TGTGCCAGCACTTCGGACAGGATGAACACTGAAGCTTTCTTT
TRBD2	TRBV15	TRBJ2-5	few	CATSRVREGETQYF	TGTGCCACCAGCAGAGTGAGGGAGGGGGAGACCCAGTACTTC
NA	TRBV7-8	TRBJ2-7	few	CASMSRSSYEQYF	TGTGCCAGCATGTCGAGATCCTCCTACGAGCAGTACTTC
TRBD1	TRBV5-1	TRBJ1-1	NA	CASSWGTGSTEAFF	TGCGCCAGCAGCTGGGGGACAGGGTCGACTGAAGCTTTCTTT
NA	TRBV30	TRBJ1-2	few	CAWRGAGDYGYTF	TGTGCCTGGAGGGGGGCGGGCGATTATGGCTACACCTTC